Listed here is a single T cell receptor (beta chain). What it recognizes is unknown. This sample is drawn from a study of cytomegalovirus exposure and HLA in healthy donors. About the study: The Caucasian-associated ancestry cluster held around 76% of 398 genotyped donors.

These donors counted as nominally healthy when sampled, but unrecorded immune exposures were likely. Primers: 60 Vbeta forward and 13 Jbeta reverse. The method was immunoSEQ multiplex PCR; TCRdb's version includes in-frame clones alone and lacks a portion of them. The sample lists approximately 140,000 clones; approximately 73% were seen once. The CDR3 runs to 15 residues. Germline CDR1 and CDR2: SGDLS and YYNGEE. The V gene end was trimmed by 4 bases and the J gene end by 1 base; junction bases not matched to a gene: 2. Study-wide results and limits: Later, an analysis found that common viral pathogens appeared to be linked with several of the most significant clusters. One variant, a missense change in DCLRE1C, was linked in a later analysis to TCR beta V- and J-gene trimming.

This chain uses TRBV9 with TRBJ2-3, with 11 bases aligning to TRBD2. Input material: PBMCs. This receptor was taken from a woman aged 18-29 years in good health and CMV-seronegative. The CDR3 spells CASSLAGGRTDTQYF. DNA for the CDR3: TGTGCCAGCAGCCTAGCGGGGGGCCGCACAGATACGCAGTATTTT.